A selection of T cell receptor beta chains follows, all from one sample in a study of shared clonotypes between healthy human individuals. Generated by immunoSEQ multiplex PCR, the TCRdb table keeps only in-frame clones and is missing some. This table holds about 2 million clones, over 85% found once. Sequenced material: naive CD8+ T cells sorted from blood. These TCRs come from a man aged 18 to 30 in good health. CDR3s include the opening cysteine and the closing phenylalanine or tryptophan. Fields, in order: J gene, D gene, clone size, V gene, CDR3 protein, CDR3 DNA. The D gene is left open where the match is weak. Size is omitted from some rows. Given values are once, few, many or a class for expanded clones.

TRBJ2-7 TRBD2 NA TRBV10-3 CAISDPTSGDWSYEQYF TGTGCCATCAGTGACCCAACTAGCGGGGACTGGAGCTACGAGCAGTACTTC
TRBJ1-1 NA NA TRBV27 CASSGPGANTEAFF TGTGCCAGCAGTGGGCCCGGTGCGAACACTGAAGCTTTCTTT
TRBJ2-7 TRBD2 NA TRBV7-2 CASSDLGSGSYEQYF TGTGCCAGCAGCGACTTGGGTAGCGGGTCCTACGAGCAGTACTTC
TRBJ1-1 NA NA TRBV7-9 CASSSGWGDTEAFF TGTGCCAGCAGCTCGGGGTGGGGAGACACTGAAGCTTTCTTT
TRBJ2-2 TRBD1 NA TRBV28 CASQSGQGNTGELFF TGTGCCAGCCAATCGGGACAGGGGAACACCGGGGAGCTGTTTTTT
TRBJ1-2 TRBD1 NA TRBV9 CASSPRTGGQGYTF TGTGCCAGCAGCCCCCGGACAGGGGGCCAGGGCTACACCTTC
TRBJ2-3 NA once TRBV28 CASSLSRGGDTQYF TGTGCCAGCAGTTTGAGCAGGGGGGGTGATACGCAGTATTTT
TRBJ2-2 NA once TRBV5-1 CASSSEQYTGELFF TGCGCCAGCAGCTCGGAGCAGTACACCGGGGAGCTGTTTTTT
TRBJ1-2 NA NA TRBV29-1 CSVVVEGDYGYTF TGCAGCGTTGTAGTGGAAGGGGACTATGGCTACACCTTC
TRBJ2-7 TRBD1 NA TRBV27 CASSLSSGTASYEQYF TGTGCCAGCAGTTTATCTTCCGGGACAGCCTCCTACGAGCAGTACTTC
TRBJ2-7 TRBD1 NA TRBV5-1 CASSFRGISYEQYF TGCGCCAGCAGCTTCAGGGGGATCTCCTACGAGCAGTACTTC
TRBJ2-3 TRBD2 NA TRBV27 CASSLSAGAKDTQYF TGTGCCAGCAGTTTATCCGCGGGAGCCAAAGATACGCAGTATTTT
TRBJ2-5 NA NA TRBV5-4 CASSQWGVGPQETQYF TGTGCCAGCTCCCAATGGGGAGTCGGCCCCCAAGAGACCCAGTACTTC
TRBJ2-7 TRBD1 NA TRBV4-1 CASSPRDRLNEQYF TGCGCCAGCAGCCCCCGGGACAGGCTGAACGAGCAGTACTTC
TRBJ1-1 TRBD1 NA TRBV14 CASSPFLTGALTEAFF TGTGCCAGCAGCCCTTTCCTAACAGGGGCGCTAACTGAAGCTTTCTTT
TRBJ2-7 TRBD2 once TRBV6-5 CASSRLAGDSYEQYF TGTGCCAGCAGTAGATTAGCGGGAGACTCCTACGAGCAGTACTTC
TRBJ1-5 NA NA TRBV5-4 CASSLDGSNQPQHF TGTGCCAGCAGCTTGGACGGGAGCAATCAGCCCCAGCATTTT
TRBJ2-3 NA NA TRBV7-9 CASSATIGVDTQYF TGTGCCAGCAGCGCCACTATAGGCGTAGATACGCAGTATTTT
TRBJ2-2 TRBD1 NA TRBV7-2 CASSLQGATGELFF TGTGCCAGCAGCCTACAGGGGGCAACCGGGGAGCTGTTTTTT
TRBJ2-7 NA NA TRBV10-3 CAISESGAEEQYF TGTGCCATCAGTGAGTCGGGGGCGGAAGAGCAGTACTTC
TRBJ2-1 TRBD2 NA TRBV4-3 CASSQAVVASGIGNEQFF TGCGCCAGCAGCCAAGCAGTTGTGGCTAGCGGGATAGGGAATGAGCAGTTCTTC
TRBJ2-5 TRBD1 NA TRBV7-3 CASSYGTGPQETQYF TGTGCCAGCAGCTACGGGACAGGACCTCAAGAGACCCAGTACTTC
TRBJ2-3 NA NA TRBV4-3 CASSGSATSTDTQYF TGCGCCAGCAGCGGGAGCGCCACTAGCACAGATACGCAGTATTTT
TRBJ2-3 TRBD2 NA TRBV9 CASSVPSPLAGLDTQYF TGTGCCAGCAGCGTACCCTCTCCCCTAGCGGGACTGGATACGCAGTATTTT